This T cell receptor beta chain was sequenced for a study of OX40 agonist ivuxolimab in advanced cancers. Study summary: One hepatocellular carcinoma and a couple of cutaneous melanoma patients partially responded. Study-wide points: CD8+ T cells showed, on average, more clonal expansion than CD4+ cells. Certain nonresponders likewise exhibited a low normalized T-cell clonal expansion.

Autoimmune disease history or systemic immunosuppression meant exclusion. Method: immunoSEQ multiplex PCR; TCRdb's copy keeps in-frame clones and lacks some. The data show approximately 76,000 clones, with approximately 85% seen just once and 0.5% to 0.7% held by the top ten. Notes on this clone: Antigen: not known.

The CDR3 loop spans 14 amino acids. V was pared by 3 bases and J by 0 bases, with 9 bases between. Germline assignment: CDR1 KGHSH and CDR2 LQKENI. The source is an adult with an advanced solid tumor such as melanoma, head and neck, liver or kidney cancer. The material sequenced was CD4+ or CD8+ T cells sorted from blood, taken in a trial of the OX40 agonist ivuxolimab. The rearrangement uses TRBV18 and TRBJ2-7; D call uncertain. The CDR3 region is CASSPDISSYEQYF. The CDR3 nucleotides are TGTGCCAGCTCACCTGACATTAGCTCCTACGAGCAGTACTTC.